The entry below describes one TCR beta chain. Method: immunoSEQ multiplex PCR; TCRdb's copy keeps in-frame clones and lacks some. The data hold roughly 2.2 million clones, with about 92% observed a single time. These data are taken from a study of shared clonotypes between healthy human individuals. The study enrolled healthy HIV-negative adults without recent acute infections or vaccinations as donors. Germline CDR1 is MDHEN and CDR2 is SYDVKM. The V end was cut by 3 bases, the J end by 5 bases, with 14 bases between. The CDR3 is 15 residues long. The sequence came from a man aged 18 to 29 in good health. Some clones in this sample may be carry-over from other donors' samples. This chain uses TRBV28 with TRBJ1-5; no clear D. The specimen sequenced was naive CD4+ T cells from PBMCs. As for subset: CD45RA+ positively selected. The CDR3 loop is CASSLFIRGYQPQHF. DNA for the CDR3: TGTGCCAGCAGTTTGTTCATAAGAGGATATCAGCCCCAGCATTTT. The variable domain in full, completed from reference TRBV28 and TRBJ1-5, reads DVKVTQSSRYLVKRTGEKVFLECVQDMDHENMFWYRQDPGLGLRLIYFSYDVKMKEKGDIPEGYSVSREKKERFSLILESASTNQTSMYLCASSLFIRGYQPQHFGDGTRLSIL.